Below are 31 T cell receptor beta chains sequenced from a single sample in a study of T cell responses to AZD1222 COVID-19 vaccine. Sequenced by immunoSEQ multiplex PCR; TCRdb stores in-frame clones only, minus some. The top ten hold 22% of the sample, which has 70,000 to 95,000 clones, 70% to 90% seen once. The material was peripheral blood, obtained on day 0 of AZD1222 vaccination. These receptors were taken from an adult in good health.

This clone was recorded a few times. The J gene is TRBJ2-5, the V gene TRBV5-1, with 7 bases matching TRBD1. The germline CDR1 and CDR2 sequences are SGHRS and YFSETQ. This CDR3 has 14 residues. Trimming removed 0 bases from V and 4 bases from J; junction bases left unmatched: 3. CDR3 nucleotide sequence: TGCGCCAGCAGCTTGGACAGGGGTGGAGAGACCCAGTACTTC. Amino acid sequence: CASSLDRGGETQYF.

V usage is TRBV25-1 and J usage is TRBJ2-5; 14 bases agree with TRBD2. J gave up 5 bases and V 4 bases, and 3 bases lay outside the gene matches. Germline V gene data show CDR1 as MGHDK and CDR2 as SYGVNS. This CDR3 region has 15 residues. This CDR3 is CASSAGLAGGETQYF. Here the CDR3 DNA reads TGTGCCAGCAGTGCCGGACTAGCGGGGGGCGAGACCCAGTACTTC.

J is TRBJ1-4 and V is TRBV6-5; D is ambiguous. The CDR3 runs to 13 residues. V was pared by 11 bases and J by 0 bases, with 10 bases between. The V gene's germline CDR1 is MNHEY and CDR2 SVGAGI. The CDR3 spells CAGRRATNEKLFF. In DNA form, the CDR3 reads TGTGCCGGTCGGAGGGCAACTAATGAAAAACTGTTTTTT.

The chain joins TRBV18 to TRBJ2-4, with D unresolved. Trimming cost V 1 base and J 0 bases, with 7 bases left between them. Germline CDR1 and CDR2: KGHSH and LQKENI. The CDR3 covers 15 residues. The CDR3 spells CASSPLELAKNIQYF. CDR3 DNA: TGTGCCAGCTCACCACTAGAACTAGCCAAAAACATTCAGTACTTC. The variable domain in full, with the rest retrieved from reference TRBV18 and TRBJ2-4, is NAGVMQNPRHLVRRRGQEARLRCSPMKGHSHVYWYRQLPEEGLKFMVYLQKENIIDESGMPKERFSAEFPKEGPSILRIQQVVRGDSAAYFCASSPLELAKNIQYFGAGTRLSVL.

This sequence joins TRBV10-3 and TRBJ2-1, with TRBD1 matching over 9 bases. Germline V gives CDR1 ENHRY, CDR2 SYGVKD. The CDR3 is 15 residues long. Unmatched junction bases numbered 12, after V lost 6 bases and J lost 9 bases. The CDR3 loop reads CAIRIDRGGTGEQFF. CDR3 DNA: TGTGCCATCAGGATAGACAGGGGGGGAACCGGTGAGCAGTTCTTC.

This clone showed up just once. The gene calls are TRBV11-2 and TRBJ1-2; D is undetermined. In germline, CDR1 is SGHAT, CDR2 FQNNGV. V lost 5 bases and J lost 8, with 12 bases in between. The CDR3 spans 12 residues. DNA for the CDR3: TGTGCCAGCAGCGACCGACTATACGGCTACACCTTC. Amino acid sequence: CASSDRLYGYTF.

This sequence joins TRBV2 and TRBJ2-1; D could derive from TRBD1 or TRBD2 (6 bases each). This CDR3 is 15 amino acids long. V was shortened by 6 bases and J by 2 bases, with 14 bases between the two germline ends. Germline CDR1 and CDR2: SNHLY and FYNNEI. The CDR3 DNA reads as TGTGCCAGCAGGGGACTGACAGGCCCCTACAATGAGCAGTTCTTC. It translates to CASRGLTGPYNEQFF. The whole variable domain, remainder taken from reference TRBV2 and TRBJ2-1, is EPEVTQTPSHQVTQMGQEVILRCVPISNHLYFYWYRQILGQKVEFLVSFYNNEISEKSEIFDDQFSVERPDGSNFTLKIRSTKLEDSAMYFCASRGLTGPYNEQFFGPGTRLTVL.

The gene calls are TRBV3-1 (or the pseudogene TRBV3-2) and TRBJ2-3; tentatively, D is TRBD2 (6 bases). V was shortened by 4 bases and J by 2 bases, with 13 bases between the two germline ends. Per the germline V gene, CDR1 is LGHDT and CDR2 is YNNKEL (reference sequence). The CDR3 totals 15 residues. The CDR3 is CASSLRDSHTDTQYF. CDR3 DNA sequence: TGTGCCAGCAGCCTCCGGGACTCTCACACAGATACGCAGTATTTT.

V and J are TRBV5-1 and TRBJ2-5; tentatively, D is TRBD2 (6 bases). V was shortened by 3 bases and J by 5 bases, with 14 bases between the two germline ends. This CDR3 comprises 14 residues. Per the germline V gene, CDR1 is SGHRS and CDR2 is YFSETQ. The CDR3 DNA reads TGCGCCAGCAGCTCTCAGGGAGGAGGGGAGACCCAGTACTTC. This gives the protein CASSSQGGGETQYF.

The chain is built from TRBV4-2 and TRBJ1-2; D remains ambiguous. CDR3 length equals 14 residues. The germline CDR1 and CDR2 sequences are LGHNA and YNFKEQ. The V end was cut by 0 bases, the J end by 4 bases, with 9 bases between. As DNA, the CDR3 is TGTGCCAGCAGCCAAGAGTGGGGATCCTATGGCTACACCTTC. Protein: CASSQEWGSYGYTF.

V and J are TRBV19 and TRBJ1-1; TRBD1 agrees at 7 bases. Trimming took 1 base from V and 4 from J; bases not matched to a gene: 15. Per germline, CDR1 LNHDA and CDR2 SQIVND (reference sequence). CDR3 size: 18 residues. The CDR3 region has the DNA TGTGCCAGTAGTATAGGTTACCGGGACAGAATAAGGGGCACTGAAGCTTTCTTT. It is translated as CASSIGYRDRIRGTEAFF.

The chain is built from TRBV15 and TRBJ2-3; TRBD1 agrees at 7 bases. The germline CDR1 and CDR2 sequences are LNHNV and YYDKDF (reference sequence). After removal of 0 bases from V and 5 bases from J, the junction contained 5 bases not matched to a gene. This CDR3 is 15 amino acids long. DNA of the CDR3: TGTGCCACCAGCAGAGATCGCCAGGGGGTAGATACGCAGTATTTT. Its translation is CATSRDRQGVDTQYF.

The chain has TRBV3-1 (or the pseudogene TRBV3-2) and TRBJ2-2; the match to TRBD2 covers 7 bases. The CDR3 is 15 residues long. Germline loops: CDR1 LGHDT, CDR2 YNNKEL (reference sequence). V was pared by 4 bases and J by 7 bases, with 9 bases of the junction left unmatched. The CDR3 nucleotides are TGTGCCAGCAGCCCGGCGGCGGGAGCGGGCGGGGAGCTGTTTTTT. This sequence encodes CASSPAAGAGGELFF.

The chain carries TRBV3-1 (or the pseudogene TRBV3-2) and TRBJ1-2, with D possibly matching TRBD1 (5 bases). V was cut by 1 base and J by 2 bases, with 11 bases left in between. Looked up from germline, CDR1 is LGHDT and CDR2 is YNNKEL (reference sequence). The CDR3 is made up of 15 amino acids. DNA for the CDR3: TGTGCCAGCAGCCAAGTCCCGGACACCAACTATGGCTACACCTTC. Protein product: CASSQVPDTNYGYTF.

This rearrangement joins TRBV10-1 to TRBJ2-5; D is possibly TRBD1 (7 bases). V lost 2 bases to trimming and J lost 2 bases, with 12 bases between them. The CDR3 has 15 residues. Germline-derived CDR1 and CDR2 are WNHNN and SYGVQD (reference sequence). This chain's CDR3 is CASSELQGRQETQYF. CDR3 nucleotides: TGCGCCAGCAGTGAGCTACAGGGGAGGCAAGAGACCCAGTACTTC.

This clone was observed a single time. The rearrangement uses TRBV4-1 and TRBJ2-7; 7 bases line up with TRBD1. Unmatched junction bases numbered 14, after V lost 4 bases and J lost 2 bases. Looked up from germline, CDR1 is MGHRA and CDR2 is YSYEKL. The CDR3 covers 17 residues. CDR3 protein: CASSPRTIRDRAYEQYF. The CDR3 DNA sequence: TGCGCCAGCAGCCCACGCACTATCCGGGACAGAGCCTACGAGCAGTACTTC.

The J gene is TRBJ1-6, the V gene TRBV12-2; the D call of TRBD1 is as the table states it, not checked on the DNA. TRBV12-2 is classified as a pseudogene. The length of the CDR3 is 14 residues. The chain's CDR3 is CASRRQGDNSPLHF. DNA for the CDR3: TGTGCAAGTCGCCGACAGGGAGATAATTCACCCCTCCACTTT.

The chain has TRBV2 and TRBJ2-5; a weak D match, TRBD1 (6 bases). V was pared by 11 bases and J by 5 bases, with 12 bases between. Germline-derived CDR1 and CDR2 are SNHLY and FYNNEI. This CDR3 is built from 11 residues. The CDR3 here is CASTGWETQYF. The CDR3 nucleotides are TGTGCCTCAACAGGGTGGGAGACCCAGTACTTC.

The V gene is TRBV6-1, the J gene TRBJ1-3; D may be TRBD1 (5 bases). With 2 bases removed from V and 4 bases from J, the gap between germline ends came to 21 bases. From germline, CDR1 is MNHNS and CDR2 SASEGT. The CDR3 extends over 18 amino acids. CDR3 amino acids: CASSERNPRGVAGNTIYF. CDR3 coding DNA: TGTGCCAGCAGTGAACGGAACCCACGGGGGGTAGCAGGAAACACCATATATTTT.

CDR3 sequence reads: CASSYSETGEQYF. In DNA, the CDR3 is TGTGCCAGCAGCTACTCCGAGACGGGCGAGCAGTACTTC. This chain connects TRBV7-2 to TRBJ2-7; no clear D. Germline V CDR1 and CDR2: SGHTA, FQGNSA. Trimming took off 4 bases at V and 6 bases at J, with 13 bases between the two ends. The length of the CDR3 is 13 residues.

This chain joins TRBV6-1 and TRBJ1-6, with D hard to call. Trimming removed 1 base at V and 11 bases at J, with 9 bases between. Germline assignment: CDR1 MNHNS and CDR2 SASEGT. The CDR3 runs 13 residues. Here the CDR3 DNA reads TGTGCCAGCAGTGAAGGGAAGGAGACACCCCTCCACTTT. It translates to CASSEGKETPLHF.

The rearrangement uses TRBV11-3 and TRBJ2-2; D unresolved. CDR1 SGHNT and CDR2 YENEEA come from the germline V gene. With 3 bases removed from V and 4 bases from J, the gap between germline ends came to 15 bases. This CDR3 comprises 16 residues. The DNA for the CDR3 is TGTGCCAGCAGCTTGGATGGGGTGATGGGCACCGGGGAGCTGTTTTTT. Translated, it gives CASSLDGVMGTGELFF.

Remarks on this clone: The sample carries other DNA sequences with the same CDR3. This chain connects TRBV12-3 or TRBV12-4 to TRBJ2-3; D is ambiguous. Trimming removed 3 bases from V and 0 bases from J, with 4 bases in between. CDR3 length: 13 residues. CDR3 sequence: CASSLSSTDTQYF. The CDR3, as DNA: TGTGCCAGCAGTTTGAGTAGCACAGATACGCAGTATTTT.

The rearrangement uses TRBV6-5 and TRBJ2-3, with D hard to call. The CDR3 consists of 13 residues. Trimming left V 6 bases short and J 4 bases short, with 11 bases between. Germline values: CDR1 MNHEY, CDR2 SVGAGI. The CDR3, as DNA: TGTGCCAGCAGCCTCATAGGGCCAGATACGCAGTATTTT. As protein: CASSLIGPDTQYF.

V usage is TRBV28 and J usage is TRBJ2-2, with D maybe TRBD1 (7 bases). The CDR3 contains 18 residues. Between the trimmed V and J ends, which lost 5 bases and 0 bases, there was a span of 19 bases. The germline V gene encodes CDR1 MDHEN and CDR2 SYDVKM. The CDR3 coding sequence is TGTGCCAGCAGTGGGTTAGGAGGGGACAGTTCGAACACCGGGGAGCTGTTTTTT. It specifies CASSGLGGDSSNTGELFF.

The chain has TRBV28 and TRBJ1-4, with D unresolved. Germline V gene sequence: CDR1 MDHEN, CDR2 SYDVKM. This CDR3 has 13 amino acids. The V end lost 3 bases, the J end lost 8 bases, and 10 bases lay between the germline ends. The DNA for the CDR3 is TGTGCCAGCAGTTTGCCAGCTGGGGAAAAACTGTTTTTT. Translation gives CASSLPAGEKLFF.

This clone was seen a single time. The CDR3 loop reads CASSPGTGKETQYF. CDR3 in DNA: TGTGCCAGCAGTCCCGGGACAGGGAAAGAGACCCAGTACTTC. The genes are TRBV6-5 and TRBJ2-5; 9 bases map to TRBD1. The V gene's germline CDR1 is MNHEY and CDR2 SVGAGI. This CDR3 spans 14 amino acids. The ends lost 5 bases at V and 3 bases at J; junction bases unmatched: 4.

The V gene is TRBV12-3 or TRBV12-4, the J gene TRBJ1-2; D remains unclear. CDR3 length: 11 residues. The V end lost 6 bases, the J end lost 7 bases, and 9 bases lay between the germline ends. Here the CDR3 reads CASSRESGYTF. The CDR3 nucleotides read TGTGCCAGCAGCCGGGAGTCTGGCTACACCTTC.

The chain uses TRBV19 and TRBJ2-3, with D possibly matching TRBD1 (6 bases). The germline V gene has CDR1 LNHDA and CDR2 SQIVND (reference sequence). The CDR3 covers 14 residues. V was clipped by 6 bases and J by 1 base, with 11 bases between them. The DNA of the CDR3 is TGTGCCAGTAGCGACGAGGGGGGCACAGATACGCAGTATTTT. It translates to CASSDEGGTDTQYF.

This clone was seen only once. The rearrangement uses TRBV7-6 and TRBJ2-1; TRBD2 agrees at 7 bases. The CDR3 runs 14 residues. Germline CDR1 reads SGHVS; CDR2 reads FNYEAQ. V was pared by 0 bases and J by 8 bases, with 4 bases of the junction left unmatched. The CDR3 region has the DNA TGTGCCAGCAGCTTAGCGGGAGGGATAGATGAGCAGTTCTTC. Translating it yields CASSLAGGIDEQFF.

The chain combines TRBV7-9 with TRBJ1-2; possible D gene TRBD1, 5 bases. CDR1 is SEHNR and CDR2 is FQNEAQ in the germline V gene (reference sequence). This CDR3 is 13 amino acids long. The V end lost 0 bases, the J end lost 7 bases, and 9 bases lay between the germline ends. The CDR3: CASSLAGGIGYTF. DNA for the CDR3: TGTGCCAGCAGCTTAGCGGGGGGAATTGGCTACACCTTC. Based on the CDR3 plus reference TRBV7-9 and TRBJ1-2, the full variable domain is DTGVSQNPRHKITKRGQNVTFRCDPISEHNRLYWYRQTLGQGPEFLTYFQNEAQLEKSRLLSDRFSAERPKGSFSTLEIQRTEQGDSAMYLCASSLAGGIGYTFGSGTRLTVV.